This paragraph covers one TCR beta chain sequence. Its specificity is not known. V lost 4 bases, J lost 4 bases, and 7 bases lay in between. Germline assignment: CDR1 LNHNV and CDR2 YYDKDF (reference sequence). This CDR3 is built from 13 residues. These data belong to a study of cytomegalovirus exposure and HLA in healthy donors. The study, taken as a whole, reports: Within an earlier analysis, most TCR beta V segments proved productive either about 87% or about 30% of the time.

Amplification used 60 Vbeta primers and 13 Jbeta primers. TCRdb keeps only in-frame clones here, not all; method: immunoSEQ multiplex PCR. In the table there are 90,000 to 100,000 clones, 60% to 80% of which are singletons. The TCR was taken from a female donor in good health and CMV-seronegative. Source material: PBMCs. V usage is TRBV15 and J usage is TRBJ2-2; no clear D. CDR3 bases: TGTGCCACCAGCAATCCGGGCACCGGGGAGCTGTTTTTT. Its translation: CATSNPGTGELFF.